What follows are 21 T cell receptor beta chains derived from one specimen sequenced in a study of human T cells and chemical hapten exposure. TCRdb re-analysed the 5' RACE reads in MiXCR, keeping a single row per CDR3 protein. The sample lists more than 60,000 distinct CDR3 sequences, 15% to 20% occurring once. Total RNA was isolated from unfractionated whole blood. These receptors all come from a female donor in good health.

The chain couples TRBV7-2 to TRBJ2-1, with TRBD2 matching over 13 bases. Germline V CDR1 and CDR2: SGHTA, FQGNSA. After removal of 3 bases from V and 8 bases from J, the junction contained 4 bases not matched to a gene. This CDR3 spans 15 amino acids. The CDR3 region has the DNA TGTGCCAGCAGCTTGGGGACTAGCGGGGCCTATGAGCAGTTCTTC. Amino acid sequence: CASSLGTSGAYEQFF.

The rearrangement joins TRBV29-1 to TRBJ1-2; D remains unclear. Germline V lookup: CDR1 SQVTM, CDR2 ANQGSEA. Trimming removed 2 bases at V and 7 bases at J, with 11 bases between. The CDR3 runs to 12 residues. The CDR3 sequence: CSVEIFAGGYTF. The CDR3, as DNA: TGCAGCGTTGAAATCTTCGCCGGTGGCTACACCTTC.

The chain combines TRBV6-2 or TRBV6-3 with TRBJ1-1; TRBD1 is a possible D gene (6 bases). Germline-derived CDR1 and CDR2 are MNHEY and SVGEGT. The CDR3 consists of 14 residues. V dropped 6 bases and J dropped 6 bases, with 17 bases sitting between them. CDR3 sequence (DNA): TGTGCCAGCAGCTACCAGGGGAGTCGGGCTGAAGCTTTCTTT. It translates to CASSYQGSRAEAFF.

The rearrangement links TRBV20-1 to TRBJ1-4; no definite D call. Trimming removed 3 bases at V and 5 bases at J, with 13 bases between. The CDR3 is 14 residues long. The germline V gene has CDR1 DFQATT and CDR2 SNEGSKA (reference sequence). The CDR3 region is CSASPRDYNEKLFF. The CDR3, as DNA: TGCAGTGCTAGTCCCCGAGACTACAATGAAAAACTGTTTTTT.

This clonotype was recorded at least ten times. V usage is TRBV7-2 and J usage is TRBJ2-6; possibly TRBD2 for D (5 bases). The CDR3 consists of 18 residues. Germline V lookup: CDR1 SGHTA, CDR2 FQGNSA. The V end lost 4 bases, the J end lost 1 base, and 17 bases lay between the germline ends. The CDR3 sequence is CASSWRTRALSGANVLTF. The CDR3 bases are TGTGCCAGCAGCTGGAGGACGAGGGCTCTTTCTGGGGCCAACGTCCTGACTTTC.

The gene calls are TRBV9 and TRBJ1-1, with D maybe TRBD1 (6 bases). Looked up from germline, CDR1 is SGDLS and CDR2 is YYNGEE. The CDR3 loop spans 16 amino acids. The germline V and J ends were trimmed by 0 bases and 0 bases, with 12 bases remaining between them. As DNA, the CDR3 is TGTGCCAGCAGCGTAGAGGGGGGGAGAATGAACACTGAAGCTTTCTTT. Protein: CASSVEGGRMNTEAFF.

V usage is TRBV28 and J usage is TRBJ2-1; TRBD2 aligns across 8 bases. The V and J ends lost 5 bases and 2 bases, in that order; junction bases with no gene match: 8. This CDR3 contains 16 residues. Germline lookup yields CDR1 MDHEN and CDR2 SYDVKM. DNA for the CDR3: TGTGCCAGCAGTCCACCCGGGGGGGTGGCCTACAATGAGCAGTTCTTC. Translated, it gives CASSPPGGVAYNEQFF. The variable domain in full, with the rest retrieved from reference TRBV28 and TRBJ2-1, is DVKVTQSSRYLVKRTGEKVFLECVQDMDHENMFWYRQDPGLGLRLIYFSYDVKMKEKGDIPEGYSVSREKKERFSLILESASTNQTSMYLCASSPPGGVAYNEQFFGPGTRLTVL.

This clonotype was observed a few times. The rearrangement uses TRBV3-1 and TRBJ1-1; D remains unclear. CDR1 and CDR2 from the germline V gene are LGHDT and YNNKEL (reference sequence). The V end lost 4 bases, the J end lost 2 bases, and 14 bases lay between the germline ends. CDR3 length: 15 amino acids. The CDR3 bases are TGTGCCAGCAGCCCGACCGGGGAGGGCAACACTGAAGCTTTCTTT. Its translation: CASSPTGEGNTEAFF.

In regard to this clonotype: A much larger clone is a single base away; this may be a read error. The chain recombines TRBV20-1 with TRBJ2-3; D gene uncertain. Germline V lookup: CDR1 DFQATT, CDR2 SNEGSKA (reference sequence). With 0 bases removed from V and 6 bases from J, the gap between germline ends came to 25 bases. This CDR3 spans 18 amino acids. DNA for the CDR3: TGCAGTGCTAGAGATCTCGGGCGAGGCAGAATAGCAGGCGATACGCAGTATTTT. Its translation: CSARDLGRGRIAGDTQYF.

V is TRBV19 and J is TRBJ2-1, with TRBD2 matching over 11 bases. The trim removed 5 bases at V and 6 bases at J, leaving 3 bases unmatched. This CDR3 has 14 residues. CDR1 is LNHDA, CDR2 SQIVND, per germline (reference sequence). CDR3 nucleotide sequence: TGTGCCAGTAGTCCTGGACTAGCGGGCAATGAGCAGTTCTTC. As protein: CASSPGLAGNEQFF.

The rearrangement uses TRBV18 and TRBJ2-7; either TRBD1 or TRBD2 may fit D (5 bases each). Trimming removed 5 bases from V and 1 base from J, with 12 bases in between. The CDR3 has 14 amino acids. The germline CDR1 and CDR2 sequences are KGHSH and LQKENI. The CDR3 protein is CASSSRDGSYEQYF. In DNA, the CDR3 is TGTGCCAGCTCAAGCCGGGACGGTTCCTACGAGCAGTACTTC.

V gene TRBV20-1 combines with J gene TRBJ2-3, with 9 nucleotides matching TRBD2. V was pared by 5 bases and J by 6 bases, with 9 bases of the junction left unmatched. The CDR3 loop spans 14 amino acids. Germline V gives CDR1 DFQATT, CDR2 SNEGSKA (reference sequence). The CDR3 spells CSAPPAGGRDTQYF. The CDR3 nucleotides read TGCAGTGCTCCCCCGGCGGGGGGGCGGGATACGCAGTATTTT.

This clonotype was detected only a few times. The rearrangement uses TRBV19 and TRBJ2-1; D is undetermined. This CDR3 region has 16 residues. V gave up 7 bases and J gave up 6 bases, with 22 bases separating them. Germline-derived CDR1 and CDR2 are LNHDA and SQIVND (reference sequence). The chain's CDR3 is CASNPKWVFSSNEQFF. Written as DNA, the CDR3 is TGTGCCAGTAACCCCAAGTGGGTGTTTAGCAGCAATGAGCAGTTCTTC.

V gene TRBV29-1 combines with J gene TRBJ2-5; 11 bases map to TRBD1. This CDR3 is built from 15 residues. Germline V gives CDR1 SQVTM, CDR2 ANQGSEA. Trimming cost V 3 bases and J 4 bases; bases outside gene matches: 7. Here the CDR3 DNA reads TGCAGCGTTGACGGGACAGGGGGATACGGAGAGACCCAGTACTTC. It codes for CSVDGTGGYGETQYF.

The gene calls are TRBV5-1 and TRBJ2-7; the D is unclear. Trimming stripped 0 bases from V and 4 bases from J, with 8 bases between. This CDR3 contains 13 residues. Germline loops: CDR1 SGHRS, CDR2 YFSETQ. The CDR3 bases are TGCGCCAGCAGCTTGGCGGAACCTTACGAGCAGTACTTC. Protein: CASSLAEPYEQYF.

The chain is built from TRBV5-1 and TRBJ2-1, with 9 bases lining up with TRBD2. The germline gives CDR1 SGHRS, CDR2 YFSETQ. The CDR3 covers 16 residues. V trimming: 0 bases; J trimming: 6 bases; junction bases outside the gene matches: 7. The CDR3 sequence is CASSLAAASGVNEQFF. CDR3 DNA sequence: TGCGCCAGCAGCTTGGCCGCGGCTAGCGGGGTCAATGAGCAGTTCTTC. Based on the CDR3 plus reference TRBV5-1 and TRBJ2-1, the full variable domain is KAGVTQTPRYLIKTRGQQVTLSCSPISGHRSVSWYQQTPGQGLQFLFEYFSETQRNKGNFPGRFSGRQFSNSRSEMNVSTLELGDSALYLCASSLAAASGVNEQFFGPGTRLTVL.

The genes are TRBV10-3 and TRBJ1-1; D might be TRBD1 (6 bases). Trimming removed 0 bases from V and 6 bases from J, with 11 bases in between. Germline CDR1 and CDR2: ENHRY and SYGVKD. This CDR3 has 14 residues. CDR3 nucleotides: TGTGCCATCAGTGAGTCGGGGGGCGGGGCTGAAGCTTTCTTT. Translating it yields CAISESGGGAEAFF.

This chain uses TRBV20-1 with TRBJ2-7; 11 bases align to TRBD1. The germline gives CDR1 DFQATT, CDR2 SNEGSKA (reference sequence). The CDR3 sequence is 14 residues long. The trim removed 5 bases at V and 4 bases at J, leaving 7 bases unmatched. In DNA, the CDR3 is TGCAGTGCTGGACAGGGGGCGCAGGGGTACGAGCAGTACTTC. Translated, it gives CSAGQGAQGYEQYF.

The genes are TRBV5-1 and TRBJ2-4, with D hard to call. This CDR3 is built from 15 residues. Germline CDR1 SGHRS, CDR2 YFSETQ. V was clipped by 6 bases and J by 3 bases, with 16 bases between them. The CDR3 here is CASKPIQGIKNIQYF. CDR3 nucleotide sequence: TGCGCCAGCAAGCCTATCCAAGGGATCAAAAACATTCAGTACTTC. Full variable domain (remainder filled in from reference TRBV5-1 and TRBJ2-4): KAGVTQTPRYLIKTRGQQVTLSCSPISGHRSVSWYQQTPGQGLQFLFEYFSETQRNKGNFPGRFSGRQFSNSRSEMNVSTLELGDSALYLCASKPIQGIKNIQYFGAGTRLSVL.

V and J are TRBV7-2 and TRBJ2-3; 8 nucleotides align to TRBD2. The CDR3 spans 12 residues. The J segment lost 9 bases and the V segment lost 4 bases, leaving 3 bases of the junction unmatched. Germline-derived CDR1 and CDR2 are SGHTA and FQGNSA. CDR3 DNA: TGTGCCAGCAGCTCAGCGGGAGCCACGCAGTATTTT. This encodes CASSSAGATQYF. The entire variable domain, with the rest obtained from reference TRBV7-2 and TRBJ2-3, is as follows: GAGVSQSPSNKVTEKGKDVELRCDPISGHTALYWYRQSLGQGLEFLIYFQGNSAPDKSGLPSDRFSAERTGGSVSTLTIQRTQQEDSAVYLCASSSAGATQYFGPGTRLTVL.

This clonotype has a handful of counts. The V and J genes are TRBV6-5 and TRBJ2-5, with TRBD2 matching over 7 bases. Germline CDR1 reads MNHEY; CDR2 reads SVGAGI. V lost 0 bases, J lost 1 base, and 8 bases stayed unmatched. CDR3 length equals 17 residues. DNA for the CDR3: TGTGCCAGCAGTTACTCGTCGTCTAGCGGAGCCCAAGAGACCCAGTACTTC. Protein product: CASSYSSSSGAQETQYF.